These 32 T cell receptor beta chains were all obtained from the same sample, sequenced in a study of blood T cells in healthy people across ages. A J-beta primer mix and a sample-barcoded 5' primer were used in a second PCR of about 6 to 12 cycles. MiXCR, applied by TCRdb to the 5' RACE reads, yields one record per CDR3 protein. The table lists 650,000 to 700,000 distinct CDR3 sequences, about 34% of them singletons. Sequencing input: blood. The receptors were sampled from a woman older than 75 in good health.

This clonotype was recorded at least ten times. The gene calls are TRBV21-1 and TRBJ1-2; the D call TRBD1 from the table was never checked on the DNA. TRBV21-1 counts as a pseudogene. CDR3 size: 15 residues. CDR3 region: CASSKPDRRVYGYTF. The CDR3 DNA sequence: TGTGCCAGCAGCAAACCCGACAGAAGAGTTTATGGCTACACCTTC.

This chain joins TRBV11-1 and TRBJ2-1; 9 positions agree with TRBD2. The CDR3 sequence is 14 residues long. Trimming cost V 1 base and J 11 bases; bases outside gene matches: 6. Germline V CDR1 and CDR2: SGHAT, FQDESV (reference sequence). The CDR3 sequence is CASSLELSGGKQFF. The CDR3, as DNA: TGTGCCAGCAGCTTAGAACTTAGCGGGGGAAAGCAGTTCTTC.

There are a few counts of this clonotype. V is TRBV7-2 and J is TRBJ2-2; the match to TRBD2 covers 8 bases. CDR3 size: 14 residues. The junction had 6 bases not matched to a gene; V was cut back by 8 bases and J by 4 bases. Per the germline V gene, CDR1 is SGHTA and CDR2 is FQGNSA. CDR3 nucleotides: TGTGCCAGCCGAGCGGGGGTTGGCACCGGGGAGCTGTTTTTT. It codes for CASRAGVGTGELFF. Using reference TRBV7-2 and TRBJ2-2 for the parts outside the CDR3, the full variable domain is GAGVSQSPSNKVTEKGKDVELRCDPISGHTALYWYRQSLGQGLEFLIYFQGNSAPDKSGLPSDRFSAERTGGSVSTLTIQRTQQEDSAVYLCASRAGVGTGELFFGEGSRLTVL.

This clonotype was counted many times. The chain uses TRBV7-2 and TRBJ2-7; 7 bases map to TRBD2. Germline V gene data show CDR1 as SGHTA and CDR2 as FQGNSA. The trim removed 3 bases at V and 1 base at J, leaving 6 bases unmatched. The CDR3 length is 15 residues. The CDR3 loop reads CASSLAGDSSYEQYF. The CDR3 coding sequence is TGTGCCAGCAGCTTGGCGGGGGACTCGTCCTACGAGCAGTACTTC.

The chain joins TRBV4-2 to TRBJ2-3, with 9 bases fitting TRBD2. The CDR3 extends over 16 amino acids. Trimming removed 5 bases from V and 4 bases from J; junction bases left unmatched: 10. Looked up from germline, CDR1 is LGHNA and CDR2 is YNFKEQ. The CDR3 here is CASSAAGGGGADTQYF. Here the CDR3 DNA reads TGTGCCAGCAGCGCCGCGGGGGGCGGGGGGGCAGATACGCAGTATTTT.

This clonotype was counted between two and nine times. CDR3 amino acids: CASSGQVTNEKLFF. Written as DNA, the CDR3 is TGTGCCAGTAGTGGACAGGTCACTAATGAAAAACTGTTTTTT. The chain uses TRBV19 and TRBJ1-4, with 7 bases fitting TRBD1. The CDR3 has 14 amino acids. CDR1 is LNHDA, CDR2 SQIVND, per germline (reference sequence). The trim removed 5 bases at V and 2 bases at J, leaving 2 bases unmatched.

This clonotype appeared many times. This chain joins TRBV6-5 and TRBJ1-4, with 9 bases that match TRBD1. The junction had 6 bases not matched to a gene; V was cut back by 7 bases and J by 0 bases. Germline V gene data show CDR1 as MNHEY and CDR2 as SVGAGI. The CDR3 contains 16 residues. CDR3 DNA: TGTGCCAGCACGCCGACAGGGGGGCCAACTAATGAAAAACTGTTTTTT. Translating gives CASTPTGGPTNEKLFF.

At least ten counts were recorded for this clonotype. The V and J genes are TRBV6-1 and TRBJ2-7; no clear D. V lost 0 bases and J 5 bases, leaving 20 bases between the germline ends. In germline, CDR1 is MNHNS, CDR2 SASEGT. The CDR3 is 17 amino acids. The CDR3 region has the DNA TGTGCCAGCAGTGAAGCCGACCCGTCGGGTCGATCCCACGAGCAGTACTTC. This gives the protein CASSEADPSGRSHEQYF.

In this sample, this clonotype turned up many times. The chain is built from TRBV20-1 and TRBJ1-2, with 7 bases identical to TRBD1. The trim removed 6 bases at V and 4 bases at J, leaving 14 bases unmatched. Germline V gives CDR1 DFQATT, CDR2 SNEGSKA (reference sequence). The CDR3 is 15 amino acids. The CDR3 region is CSADRVSVVGYGYTF. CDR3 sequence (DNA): TGCAGTGCCGACAGGGTTTCGGTTGTCGGCTATGGCTACACCTTC.

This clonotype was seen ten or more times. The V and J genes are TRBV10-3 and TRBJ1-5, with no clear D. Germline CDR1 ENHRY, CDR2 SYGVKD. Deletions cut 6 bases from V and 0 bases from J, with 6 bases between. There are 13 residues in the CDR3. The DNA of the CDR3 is TGTGCCATCAGGCCGGATAGCAATCAGCCCCAGCATTTT. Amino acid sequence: CAIRPDSNQPQHF.

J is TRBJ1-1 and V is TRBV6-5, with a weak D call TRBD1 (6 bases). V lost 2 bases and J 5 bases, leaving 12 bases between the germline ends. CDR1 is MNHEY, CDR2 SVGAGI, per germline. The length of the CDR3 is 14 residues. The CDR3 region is CASSYGGAGTEAFF. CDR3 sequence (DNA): TGTGCCAGCAGTTACGGGGGCGCGGGGACTGAAGCTTTCTTT.

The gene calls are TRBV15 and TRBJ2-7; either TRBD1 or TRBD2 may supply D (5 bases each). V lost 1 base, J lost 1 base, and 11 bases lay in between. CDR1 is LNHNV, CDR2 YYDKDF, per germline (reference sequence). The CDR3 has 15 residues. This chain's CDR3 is CATSRGRDVSYEQYF. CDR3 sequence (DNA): TGTGCCACCAGCAGAGGCAGGGACGTATCCTACGAGCAGTACTTC.

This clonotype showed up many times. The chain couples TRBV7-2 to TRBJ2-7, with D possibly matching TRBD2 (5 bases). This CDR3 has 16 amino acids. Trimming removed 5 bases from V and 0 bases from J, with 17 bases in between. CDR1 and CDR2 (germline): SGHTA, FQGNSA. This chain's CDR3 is CASSRRQTRISYEQYF. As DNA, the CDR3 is TGTGCCAGCAGCCGACGCCAAACTAGGATCTCCTACGAGCAGTACTTC.

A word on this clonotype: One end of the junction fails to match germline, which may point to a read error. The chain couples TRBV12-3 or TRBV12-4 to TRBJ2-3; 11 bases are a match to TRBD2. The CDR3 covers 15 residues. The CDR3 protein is CASSIAGGPADAQYF. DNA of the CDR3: TGTGCCAGCAGTATAGCGGGGGGGCCGGCAGATGCGCAGTATTTT.

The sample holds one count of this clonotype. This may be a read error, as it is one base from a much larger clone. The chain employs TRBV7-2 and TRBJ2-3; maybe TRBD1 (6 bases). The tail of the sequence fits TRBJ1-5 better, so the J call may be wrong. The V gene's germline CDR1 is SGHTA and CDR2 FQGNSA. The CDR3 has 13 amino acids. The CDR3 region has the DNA TGTGCCAGCAGTCGGGGGGCGTCAGATACGCAGCATTTT. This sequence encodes CASSRGASDTQHF.

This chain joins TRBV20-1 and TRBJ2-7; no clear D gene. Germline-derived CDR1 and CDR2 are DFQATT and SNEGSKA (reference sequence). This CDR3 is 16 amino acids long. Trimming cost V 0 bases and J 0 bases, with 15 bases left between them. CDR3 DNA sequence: TGCAGTGCTAGAGATCTCGATCGAGGTAGCTCCTACGAGCAGTACTTC. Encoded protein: CSARDLDRGSSYEQYF.

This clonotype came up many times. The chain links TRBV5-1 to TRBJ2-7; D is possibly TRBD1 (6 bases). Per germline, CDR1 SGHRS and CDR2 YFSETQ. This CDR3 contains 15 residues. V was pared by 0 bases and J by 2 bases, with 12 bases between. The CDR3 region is CASSLEGGLAYEQYF. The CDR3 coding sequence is TGCGCCAGCAGCTTGGAAGGGGGTCTCGCCTACGAGCAGTACTTC.

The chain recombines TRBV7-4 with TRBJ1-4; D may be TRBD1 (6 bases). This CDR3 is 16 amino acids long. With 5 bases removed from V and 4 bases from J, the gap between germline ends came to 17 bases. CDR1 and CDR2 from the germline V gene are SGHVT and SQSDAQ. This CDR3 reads CASSRGGARGNEKLFF. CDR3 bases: TGTGCCAGCAGCCGAGGCGGGGCCAGGGGTAATGAAAAACTGTTTTTT.

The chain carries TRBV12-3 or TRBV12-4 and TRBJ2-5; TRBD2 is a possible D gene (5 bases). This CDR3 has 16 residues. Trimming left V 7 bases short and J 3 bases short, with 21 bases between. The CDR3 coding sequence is TGTGCCAGCACCAGCCGGATTAAGACCGGGGAAGAGACCCAGTACTTC. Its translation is CASTSRIKTGEETQYF.

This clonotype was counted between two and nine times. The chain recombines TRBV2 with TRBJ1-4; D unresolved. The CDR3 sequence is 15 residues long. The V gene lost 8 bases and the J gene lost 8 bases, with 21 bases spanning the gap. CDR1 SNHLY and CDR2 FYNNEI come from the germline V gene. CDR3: CASDRRVAGEEKLFF. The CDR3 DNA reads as TGTGCCAGCGATCGAAGGGTAGCAGGAGAAGAAAAACTGTTTTTT. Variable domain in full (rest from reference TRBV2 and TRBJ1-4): EPEVTQTPSHQVTQMGQEVILRCVPISNHLYFYWYRQILGQKVEFLVSFYNNEISEKSEIFDDQFSVERPDGSNFTLKIRSTKLEDSAMYFCASDRRVAGEEKLFFGSGTQLSVL.

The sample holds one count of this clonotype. CDR3 in DNA: TGCAGCGTTGAAGATCGAGGCAGGGGGAGAGTGAACACTGAAGCTTTCTTT. This encodes CSVEDRGRGRVNTEAFF. The rearrangement links TRBV29-1 to TRBJ1-1, with 7 bases lining up with TRBD1. CDR1 SQVTM and CDR2 ANQGSEA come from the germline V gene. J lost 0 bases, V lost 0 bases, and 10 bases had no gene match. The CDR3 totals 17 residues.

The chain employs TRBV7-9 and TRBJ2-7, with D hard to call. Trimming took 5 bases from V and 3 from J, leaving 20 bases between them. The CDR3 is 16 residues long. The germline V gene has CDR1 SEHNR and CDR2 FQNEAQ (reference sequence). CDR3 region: CASSPRQAALFYEQYF. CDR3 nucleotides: TGTGCCAGCAGCCCCCGTCAGGCCGCCTTATTCTACGAGCAGTACTTC.

For the CDR3, the DNA is TGTGCCTGGACTTGGGGGCCGGTAGGCTACACCTTC. Protein product: CAWTWGPVGYTF. The rearrangement links TRBV30 to TRBJ1-2; tentatively, D is TRBD1 (6 bases). V was clipped by 4 bases and J by 8 bases, with 14 bases between them. The germline V gene has CDR1 GTSNPN and CDR2 SVGIG (reference sequence). The CDR3 sequence is 12 residues long.

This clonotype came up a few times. CDR3 in amino acids: CASSVEHRRNTEAFF. The CDR3 DNA reads TGTGCCAGCAGCGTAGAACACAGAAGGAACACTGAAGCTTTCTTT. This sequence joins TRBV9 and TRBJ1-1; D is unresolved. Per germline, CDR1 SGDLS and CDR2 YYNGEE. The CDR3 covers 15 residues. V gave up 0 bases and J gave up 1 base, with 10 bases separating them. The full variable domain, completed using reference TRBV9 and TRBJ1-1, is DSGVTQTPKHLITATGQRVTLRCSPRSGDLSVYWYQQSLDQGLQFLIQYYNGEERAKGNILERFSAQQFPDLHSELNLSSLELGDSALYFCASSVEHRRNTEAFFGQGTRLTVV.

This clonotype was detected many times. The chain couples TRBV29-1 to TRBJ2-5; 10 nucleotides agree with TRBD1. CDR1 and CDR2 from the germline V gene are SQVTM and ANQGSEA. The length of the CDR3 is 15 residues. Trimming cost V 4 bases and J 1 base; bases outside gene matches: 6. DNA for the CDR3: TGCAGCGTTGCGGCAGGACAGGGGGTCCAAGAGACCCAGTACTTC. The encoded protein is CSVAAGQGVQETQYF.

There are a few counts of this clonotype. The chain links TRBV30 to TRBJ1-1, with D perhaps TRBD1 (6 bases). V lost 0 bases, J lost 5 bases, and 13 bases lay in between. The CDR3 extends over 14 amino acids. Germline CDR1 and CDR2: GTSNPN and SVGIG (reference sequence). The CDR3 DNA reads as TGTGCCTGGAGTGTAAGGGGGGTTTGGACTGAAGCTTTCTTT. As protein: CAWSVRGVWTEAFF.

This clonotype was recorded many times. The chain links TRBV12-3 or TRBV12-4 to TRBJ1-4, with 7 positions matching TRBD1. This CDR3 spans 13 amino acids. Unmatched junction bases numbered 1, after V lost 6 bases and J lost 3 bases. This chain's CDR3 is CASRGTANEKLFF. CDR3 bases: TGTGCCAGCAGGGGGACAGCTAATGAAAAACTGTTTTTT.

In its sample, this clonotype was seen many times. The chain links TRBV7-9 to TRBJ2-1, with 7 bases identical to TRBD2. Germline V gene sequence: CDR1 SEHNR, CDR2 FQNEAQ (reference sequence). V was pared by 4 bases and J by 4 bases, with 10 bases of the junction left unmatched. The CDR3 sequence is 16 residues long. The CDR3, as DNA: TGTGCCAGCAGCTCCACTCTAGCGGTCTTATACAATGAGCAGTTCTTC. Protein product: CASSSTLAVLYNEQFF.

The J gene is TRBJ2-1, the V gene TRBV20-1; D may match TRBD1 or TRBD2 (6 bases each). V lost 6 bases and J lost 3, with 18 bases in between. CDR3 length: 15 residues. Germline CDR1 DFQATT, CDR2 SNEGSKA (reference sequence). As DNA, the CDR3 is TGCAGTGCCAGACCGCTAGGAGGGGGCTACAATGAGCAGTTCTTC. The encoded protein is CSARPLGGGYNEQFF.

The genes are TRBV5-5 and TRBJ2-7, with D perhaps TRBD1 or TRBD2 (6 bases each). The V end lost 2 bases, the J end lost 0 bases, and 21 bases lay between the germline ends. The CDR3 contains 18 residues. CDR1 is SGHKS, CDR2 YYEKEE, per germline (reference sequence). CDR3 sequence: CASSFKGGLRGSSYEQYF. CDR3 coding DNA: TGTGCCAGCAGCTTTAAGGGGGGTCTCAGGGGCAGCTCCTACGAGCAGTACTTC.

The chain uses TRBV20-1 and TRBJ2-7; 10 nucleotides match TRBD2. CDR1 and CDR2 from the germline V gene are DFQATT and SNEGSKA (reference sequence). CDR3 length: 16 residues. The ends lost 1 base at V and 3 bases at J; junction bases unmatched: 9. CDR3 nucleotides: TGCAGTGCTAGAGTCCCCGGGACTAGCGTGGGCTACGAGCAGTACTTC. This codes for CSARVPGTSVGYEQYF.

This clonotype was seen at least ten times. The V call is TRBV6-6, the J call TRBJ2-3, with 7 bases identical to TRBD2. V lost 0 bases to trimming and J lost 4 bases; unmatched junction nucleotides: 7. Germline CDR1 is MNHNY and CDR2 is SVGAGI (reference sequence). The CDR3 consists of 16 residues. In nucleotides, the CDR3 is TGTGCCAGCAGTTACTCTTTCGGGGGGAGTGCAGATACGCAGTATTTT. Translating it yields CASSYSFGGSADTQYF.